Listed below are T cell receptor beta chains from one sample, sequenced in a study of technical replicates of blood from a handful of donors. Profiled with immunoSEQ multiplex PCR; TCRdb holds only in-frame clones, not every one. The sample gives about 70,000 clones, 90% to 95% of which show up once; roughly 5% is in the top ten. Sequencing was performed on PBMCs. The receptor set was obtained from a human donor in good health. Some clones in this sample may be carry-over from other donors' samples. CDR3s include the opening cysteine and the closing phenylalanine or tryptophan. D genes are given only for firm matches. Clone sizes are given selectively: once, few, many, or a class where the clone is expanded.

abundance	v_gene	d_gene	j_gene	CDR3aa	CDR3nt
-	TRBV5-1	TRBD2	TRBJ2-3	CASSFPSLAGTDTQYF	TGCGCCAGCAGCTTTCCGTCGCTAGCGGGCACAGATACGCAGTATTTT
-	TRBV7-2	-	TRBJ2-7	CASSLAGQTAYEQYF	TGTGCCAGCAGCTTAGCGGGACAAACGGCCTACGAGCAGTACTTC
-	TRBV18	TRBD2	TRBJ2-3	CASSPLLAGGPGADTQYF	TGTGCCAGCTCACCCCTACTAGCGGGAGGCCCTGGCGCAGATACGCAGTATTTT
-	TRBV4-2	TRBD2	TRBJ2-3	CASSPMTLAGEDTQYF	TGTGCCAGCAGCCCGATGACACTAGCGGGGGAAGATACGCAGTATTTT
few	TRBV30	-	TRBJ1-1	CAWNRVLEAFF	TGTGCCTGGAACAGGGTATTGGAAGCTTTCTTT
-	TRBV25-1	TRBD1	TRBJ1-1	CASSGTGGAGAFF	TGTGCCAGCAGTGGGACAGGGGGCGCGGGGGCTTTCTTT
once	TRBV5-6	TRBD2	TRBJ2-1	CASSFSGGSYNEQFF	TGTGCCAGCAGCTTTAGCGGGGGGAGTTACAATGAGCAGTTCTTC
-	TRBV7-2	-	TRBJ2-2	CASSLGQATIGGELFF	TGTGCCAGCAGCTTGGGCCAGGCGACAATCGGCGGGGAGCTGTTTTTT
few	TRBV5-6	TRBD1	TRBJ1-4	CASSYIPPGGWPVKLFF	TGTGCCAGCAGCTATATACCTCCAGGGGGGTGGCCCGTAAAACTGTTTTTT
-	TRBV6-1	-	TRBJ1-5	CASSEVRGDQPQHF	TGTGCCAGCAGTGAGGTCAGGGGTGACCAGCCCCAGCATTTT
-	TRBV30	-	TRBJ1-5	CAWSPDSNQPQHF	TGTGCCTGGAGTCCAGATAGCAATCAGCCCCAGCATTTT
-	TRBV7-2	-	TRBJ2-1	CASSLRLDTYNEQFF	TGTGCCAGCAGCTTAAGGCTCGACACCTACAATGAGCAGTTCTTC
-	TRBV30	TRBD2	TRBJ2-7	CACRGDLETYEQYF	TGTGCCTGCCGGGGGGACCTGGAAACCTACGAGCAGTACTTC
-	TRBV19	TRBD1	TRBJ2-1	CASSSDRGEGSYNEQFF	TGTGCCAGTAGTTCGGACAGGGGGGAGGGCTCCTACAATGAGCAGTTCTTC
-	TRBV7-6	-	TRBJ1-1	CASSLNSDTEAFF	TGTGCCAGCAGCTTAAACAGTGACACTGAAGCTTTCTTT
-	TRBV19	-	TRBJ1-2	CASSSGQTTCDYTF	TGTGCCAGTAGTTCCGGACAGACCACTTGCGACTACACCTTC
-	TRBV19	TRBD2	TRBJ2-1	CASTSWASGRYNEQFF	TGTGCCAGTACCTCATGGGCTAGCGGGAGATACAATGAGCAGTTCTTC
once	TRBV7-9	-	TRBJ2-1	CASREGIDNEQFF	TGTGCCAGCAGGGAGGGGATAGACAATGAGCAGTTCTTC
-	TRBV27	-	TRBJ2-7	CASSLSGYEQYF	TGTGCCAGCAGTCTCTCCGGGTACGAGCAGTACTTC
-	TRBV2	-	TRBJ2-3	CASTDPGLITDTQYF	TGTGCCAGCACCGACCCGGGACTTATCACAGATACGCAGTATTTT
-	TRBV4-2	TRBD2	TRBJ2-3	CASSQEPGLAKTDTQYF	TGTGCCAGCAGCCAAGAACCGGGACTAGCGAAAACAGATACGCAGTATTTT
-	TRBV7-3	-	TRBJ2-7	CASSSFDRPYEQYF	TGTGCCAGCAGCTCTTTTGACAGACCCTACGAGCAGTACTTC
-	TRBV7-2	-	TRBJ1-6	CASSRDMVSPLHF	TGTGCCAGCAGCCGGGATATGGTTTCACCCCTCCACTTT
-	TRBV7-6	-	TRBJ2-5	CASTGPGETQYF	TGTGCCAGCACAGGGCCCGGCGAGACCCAGTACTTC
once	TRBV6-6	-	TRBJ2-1	CASTSPGRGNEQFF	TGTGCCAGCACCTCCCCCGGCAGGGGCAATGAGCAGTTCTTC
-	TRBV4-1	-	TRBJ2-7	CASSQDLGYEQYF	TGCGCCAGCAGCCAAGATCTAGGCTACGAGCAGTACTTC
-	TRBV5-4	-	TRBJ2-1	CASSERKRLSGEQFF	TGTGCCAGCAGCGAACGAAAGCGCCTTAGCGGCGAGCAGTTCTTC
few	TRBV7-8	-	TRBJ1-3	CASRGAWRESAGNTIYF	TGTGCCAGCAGGGGGGCTTGGCGGGAGAGCGCTGGAAACACCATATATTTT
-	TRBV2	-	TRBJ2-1	CASSDRRGSYNEQFF	TGTGCCAGCAGTGATCGACGGGGCTCCTACAATGAGCAGTTCTTC
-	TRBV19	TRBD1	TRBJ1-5	CASSIGTGGNQPQHF	TGTGCCAGTAGTATAGGGACAGGGGGTAATCAGCCCCAGCATTTT
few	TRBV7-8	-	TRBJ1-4	CASSPGFGNEKLFF	TGTGCCAGCAGCCCAGGGTTTGGTAATGAAAAACTGTTTTTT
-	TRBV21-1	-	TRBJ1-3	CASSKKSPLHRGLAHTIYF	TGTGCCAGCAGCAAAAAATCCCCTTTGCACAGGGGATTGGCGCACACCATATATTTT
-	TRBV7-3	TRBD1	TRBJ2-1	CASSPVLTGASEQFF	TGTGCCAGCAGCCCGGTTTTGACAGGGGCTAGCGAGCAGTTCTTC
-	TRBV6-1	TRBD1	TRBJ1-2	CASSGGQGMDYGYTF	TGTGCCAGCAGTGGGGGACAGGGGATGGACTATGGCTACACCTTC
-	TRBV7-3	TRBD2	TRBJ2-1	CASSSTTPSGGNYNEQFF	TGTGCCAGCAGCTCAACAACCCCTAGCGGGGGAAACTACAATGAGCAGTTCTTC
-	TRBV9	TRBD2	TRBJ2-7	CASSPREGSYEQYF	TGTGCCAGCAGCCCCAGGGAGGGTTCCTACGAGCAGTACTTC
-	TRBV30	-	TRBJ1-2	CAWKVGGAGSYGYTF	TGTGCCTGGAAGGTCGGGGGGGCCGGGAGCTATGGCTACACCTTC
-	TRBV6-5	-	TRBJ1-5	CASSYVRAAGPQHF	TGTGCCAGCAGTTACGTGAGGGCCGCGGGGCCCCAGCATTTT
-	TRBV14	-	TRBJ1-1	CASSHLGSEAFF	TGTGCCAGCAGCCACCTAGGTTCTGAAGCTTTCTTT
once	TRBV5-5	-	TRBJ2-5	CASSKELQPEYF	TGTGCCAGCAGTAAAGAACTGCAACCTGAGTACTTC
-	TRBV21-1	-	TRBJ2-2	CASSKEIHEVAGTGELFF	TGTGCCAGCAGCAAAGAGATCCATGAAGTAGCGGGAACCGGGGAGCTGTTTTTT
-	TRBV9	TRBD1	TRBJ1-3	CASSSGGGSGNTIYF	TGTGCCAGCAGCTCAGGGGGCGGCTCTGGAAACACCATATATTTT
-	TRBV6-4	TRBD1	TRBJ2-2	CASSEGQGPGELFF	TGTGCCAGCAGTGAAGGACAGGGACCCGGGGAGCTGTTTTTT
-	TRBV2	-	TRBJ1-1	CASSGRGTEAFF	TGTGCCAGCTCAGGGAGGGGGACTGAAGCTTTCTTT
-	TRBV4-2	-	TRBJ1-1	CASSQAPTGTEAFF	TGTGCCAGCAGCCAAGCCCCGACGGGGACTGAAGCTTTCTTT
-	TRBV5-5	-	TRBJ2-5	CASTLMSSHQETQYF	TGTGCCAGCACCCTAATGAGTAGTCATCAAGAGACCCAGTACTTC
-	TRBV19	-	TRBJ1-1	CASSNGFWYTEAFF	TGTGCCAGTAGTAACGGGTTCTGGTACACTGAAGCTTTCTTT
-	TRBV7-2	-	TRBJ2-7	CASSLDPSSYEQYF	TGTGCCAGCAGCTTAGACCCGAGCTCCTACGAGCAGTACTTC
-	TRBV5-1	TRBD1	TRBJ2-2	CASSLAVTGITGELFF	TGCGCCAGCAGCTTGGCCGTGACAGGGATCACCGGGGAGCTGTTTTTT
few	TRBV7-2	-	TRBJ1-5	CASSLTENQPQHF	TGTGCCAGCAGCTTAACGGAGAATCAGCCCCAGCATTTT
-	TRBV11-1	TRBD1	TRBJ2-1	CASSLGSGTGFYNEQFF	TGTGCCAGCAGCTTAGGGTCCGGGACAGGATTTTACAATGAGCAGTTCTTC
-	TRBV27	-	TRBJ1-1	CASSLSQVRTTEAFF	TGTGCCAGCAGTTTATCCCAGGTTCGAACAACTGAAGCTTTCTTT
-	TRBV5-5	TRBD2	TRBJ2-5	CASRLRGDGGQETQYF	TGTGCCAGCAGGTTACGAGGGGACGGGGGGCAAGAGACCCAGTACTTC